This T cell receptor (beta chain) was obtained from a study of blood T cell repertoires in COVID-19. Germline V gives CDR1 MNHNS, CDR2 SASEGT. Trimming removed 2 bases from V and 6 bases from J, with 16 bases in between. The CDR3 consists of 16 residues. Some clones are missing from TCRdb's copy, which holds only in-frame ones; the method was immunoSEQ multiplex PCR. Counted here are roughly 150,000 clones, about 80% occurring once; the ten biggest clones make up around 19%. This chain uses TRBV6-1 with TRBJ2-2, with D perhaps TRBD1 (5 bases). The sequencing sample was made of PBMCs or T cells enriched from blood (not recorded which). The clonotype was recovered from a woman in her seventies in a cohort exposed to, infected with or recovered from COVID-19 (not recorded which). Here the CDR3 DNA reads TGTGCCAGCAGTGAATCCGGGCTAGGGGTACCCGGGGAGCTGTTTTTT. It yields the protein CASSESGLGVPGELFF.